What follows is one TCR beta chain and its context. Antigen unknown. V was pared by 4 bases and J by 11 bases, with 7 bases of the junction left unmatched. The CDR3 has 12 residues. The sequenced template was RNA, covering the TCR beta CDR3 region. A first-round RT-PCR used HTBI primers, followed by a second-round multiplex PCR. TCRdb fed the multiplex PCR reads into MiXCR, producing one record per CDR3 protein. The sample shows 650,000 to 900,000 distinct CDR3 sequences, roughly 41% of them seen only once. The sample belongs to a study of Graves' ophthalmopathy and Graves' hyperthyroidism. As for the study in general: Peripheral blood was collected at initial diagnosis, before any treatment. General study results and limits: Blood also carried most expanded thyroid clonotypes exceeding 0.001 frequency.

The sequence was collected from an adult man with Graves' ophthalmopathy. The J gene is TRBJ2-7, the V gene TRBV12-3 or TRBV12-4; TRBD1 agrees at 8 bases. Sequenced input: peripheral blood. The CDR3 DNA reads TGTGCCAGCAGTTCCGGGACAGGCCTGGAGTACTTC. Amino acid sequence: CASSSGTGLEYF.